The rows below give T cell receptor beta chains drawn from one sample of a study of shared clonotypes between healthy human individuals. TCRdb's copy holds only in-frame clones and misses some; the assay was immunoSEQ multiplex PCR. The sample has roughly 590,000 clones, roughly 95% seen once. Input material: naive CD8+ T cells sorted from blood. The receptors here all came from a woman aged 30 to 39 in good health. The CDR3 runs from the conserved cysteine through the conserved F or W. Each record gives: CDR3 DNA, CDR3 protein, V gene, J gene, D gene, clone size. A D gene is named only where the DNA matches it firmly. Size is stated for part of the rows, as once, few or many counts, or as a class when the clone is expanded.

DNA: TGTGCCAGCAGTTTATTGGGGGGCTCCTACGAGCAGTACTTC
CDR3: CASSLLGGSYEQYF
V: TRBV28
J: TRBJ2-7
D: NA
size: NA

DNA: TGTGCCACCAGCAGACCACTGACAGAGGCCTCCCCAGATACGCAGTATTTT
CDR3: CATSRPLTEASPDTQYF
V: TRBV15
J: TRBJ2-3
D: NA
size: once

DNA: TGTGCCAGCAGCTTGGCTGGGACAGCGTACAATGAGCAGTTCTTC
CDR3: CASSLAGTAYNEQFF
V: TRBV13
J: TRBJ2-1
D: TRBD1
size: NA

DNA: TGTGCCAGTAGTATAGAGACACCGAGCTCCTACGAGCAGTACTTC
CDR3: CASSIETPSSYEQYF
V: TRBV19
J: TRBJ2-7
D: NA
size: once

DNA: TGTGCCTGGAACGACAGAGACAGGGGATATGGCTACACCTTC
CDR3: CAWNDRDRGYGYTF
V: TRBV30
J: TRBJ1-2
D: TRBD1
size: NA

DNA: TGCGCCAGCAGCCATTCCCCTACCGGGAATAGCAGAATCAATGAGCAGTTCTTC
CDR3: CASSHSPTGNSRINEQFF
V: TRBV4-1
J: TRBJ2-1
D: NA
size: NA

DNA: TGTGCCAGCAGTTTAAAGATACTGGCGGGAGGGTACAATGAGCAGTTCTTC
CDR3: CASSLKILAGGYNEQFF
V: TRBV28
J: TRBJ2-1
D: TRBD2
size: once

DNA: TGTGCCAGCAGTTTAGGGACAGAAGGGACTAATGAAAAACTGTTTTTT
CDR3: CASSLGTEGTNEKLFF
V: TRBV28
J: TRBJ1-4
D: TRBD1
size: NA

DNA: TGTGCCAGCAGCTTACCTCCGGGCCACGAAAAAACTTCGAACACCGGGGAGCTGTTTTTT
CDR3: CASSLPPGHEKTSNTGELFF
V: TRBV21-1
J: TRBJ2-2
D: NA
size: NA

DNA: TGTGCCAGCAGCCAAATGCCGAAGGGTACGGCCGGGGAGCTGTTTTTT
CDR3: CASSQMPKGTAGELFF
V: TRBV16
J: TRBJ2-2
D: NA
size: few

DNA: TGTGCCAGCAGTCCAACAGGCTACGAGCAGTACTTC
CDR3: CASSPTGYEQYF
V: TRBV11-2
J: TRBJ2-7
D: NA
size: NA

DNA: TGTGCCAGTAGTGCGCAGGGGGCGCCCTATGGCTACACCTTC
CDR3: CASSAQGAPYGYTF
V: TRBV19
J: TRBJ1-2
D: TRBD1
size: once

DNA: TGTGCCAGCAGCCCCAGGGCCTACTCCTACGAGCAGTACTTC
CDR3: CASSPRAYSYEQYF
V: TRBV7-5
J: TRBJ2-7
D: NA
size: NA

DNA: TGTGCCAGCAGCTTGACGCAGGGAGGAAATCAGCCCCAGCATTTT
CDR3: CASSLTQGGNQPQHF
V: TRBV5-6
J: TRBJ1-5
D: NA
size: NA

DNA: TGTGCCAGCAGCTCGAGACAGGGGCCCTTGCCTAATGAGCAGTTCTTC
CDR3: CASSSRQGPLPNEQFF
V: TRBV7-9
J: TRBJ2-1
D: TRBD1
size: NA

DNA: TGTGCCAGCAGCTTAGCTTCCTACAATGAGCAGTTCTTC
CDR3: CASSLASYNEQFF
V: TRBV11-1
J: TRBJ2-1
D: NA
size: NA

DNA: TGTGCCAGCTCCGGGGGGGCTTCCTATTACGAGCAGTACTTC
CDR3: CASSGGASYYEQYF
V: TRBV27
J: TRBJ2-7
D: TRBD2
size: NA

DNA: TGTGCCAGCGTCCCCTTTTCGGCAGGGGACACCGGGGAGCTGTTTTTT
CDR3: CASVPFSAGDTGELFF
V: TRBV28
J: TRBJ2-2
D: NA
size: NA

DNA: TGTGCCAGCAGTTTACTAGCGGGCCCTAGCACAGATACGCAGTATTTT
CDR3: CASSLLAGPSTDTQYF
V: TRBV28
J: TRBJ2-3
D: TRBD2
size: NA

DNA: TGTGCCAGCAGCCCCCGGGTTGGGAGAGGAGATACGCAGTATTTT
CDR3: CASSPRVGRGDTQYF
V: TRBV7-9
J: TRBJ2-3
D: NA
size: NA

DNA: TGTGCCTGGAGAGATCGTGGGTTTCCCGGGGCCAACGTCCTGACTTTC
CDR3: CAWRDRGFPGANVLTF
V: TRBV30
J: TRBJ2-6
D: NA
size: once

DNA: TGTGCCAGCAGCTTACTCTCTAGCTCCTACGAGCAGTACTTC
CDR3: CASSLLSSSYEQYF
V: TRBV13
J: TRBJ2-7
D: NA
size: NA

DNA: TGTGCCAGCAGCCCATCAAACGGGGGGGCTGAAGCTTTCTTT
CDR3: CASSPSNGGAEAFF
V: TRBV21-1
J: TRBJ1-1
D: NA
size: once

DNA: TGTGCCAGCAGTGGTACCGGGAATGAAAAACTGTTTTTT
CDR3: CASSGTGNEKLFF
V: TRBV25-1
J: TRBJ1-4
D: NA
size: NA

DNA: TGTGCCAGCAATAGCGGGAGCGGGGAGCTGTTTTTT
CDR3: CASNSGSGELFF
V: TRBV27
J: TRBJ2-2
D: TRBD2
size: NA

DNA: TGCAGCGTCGGCCTGTGGACAGGGAAGACAGATACGCAGTATTTT
CDR3: CSVGLWTGKTDTQYF
V: TRBV29-1
J: TRBJ2-3
D: TRBD1
size: NA

DNA: TGCAGCGTTTGGTCCACCGGGGAGCTGTTTTTT
CDR3: CSVWSTGELFF
V: TRBV29-1
J: TRBJ2-2
D: NA
size: NA

DNA: TGTGCCAGCAGCGCGAACAGGGGGGAGACCCAGTACTTC
CDR3: CASSANRGETQYF
V: TRBV7-7
J: TRBJ2-5
D: TRBD1
size: NA

DNA: TGTGCCAGCAGTGTGGCGGGAGGCACAGATACGCAGTATTTT
CDR3: CASSVAGGTDTQYF
V: TRBV2
J: TRBJ2-3
D: TRBD2
size: NA

DNA: TGTGCCAGCAGCCAAGGTTCCCTCTATGGCTACACCTTC
CDR3: CASSQGSLYGYTF
V: TRBV4-2
J: TRBJ1-2
D: NA
size: NA

DNA: TGTGCCAGCAGCGACGACAGGGGAGGCACCGGGGAGCTGTTTTTT
CDR3: CASSDDRGGTGELFF
V: TRBV7-6
J: TRBJ2-2
D: TRBD1
size: NA

DNA: TGTGCCAGCAGTCTAGCAGGGCGGGACGAGCAGTACTTC
CDR3: CASSLAGRDEQYF
V: TRBV6-1
J: TRBJ2-7
D: NA
size: NA

DNA: TGTGCCAGCAGCTTAATACGGTGGGGGGAGACCCAGTACTTC
CDR3: CASSLIRWGETQYF
V: TRBV11-2
J: TRBJ2-5
D: NA
size: NA

DNA: TGTGCCAGCAGTGAAGGACATGTGAACACCGGGGAGCTGTTTTTT
CDR3: CASSEGHVNTGELFF
V: TRBV2
J: TRBJ2-2
D: NA
size: NA

DNA: TGTGCCAGCAGCTTAGATCTAACAGGGTCCTACAATGAGCAGTTCTTC
CDR3: CASSLDLTGSYNEQFF
V: TRBV11-2
J: TRBJ2-1
D: NA
size: NA

DNA: TGTGCCAGCAGCTTAGGGGGCGGCCACACGACCCGGGAGCTGTTTTTT
CDR3: CASSLGGGHTTRELFF
V: TRBV7-6
J: TRBJ2-2
D: NA
size: NA

DNA: TGTGCCAGCAAGGAAGGGGGCCACTACGAGCAGTACTTC
CDR3: CASKEGGHYEQYF
V: TRBV2
J: TRBJ2-7
D: TRBD1
size: NA

DNA: TGTGCCAGCACCCTCCACGAGTTGACAGGGGTTGAGGACACTGAAGCTTTCTTT
CDR3: CASTLHELTGVEDTEAFF
V: TRBV28
J: TRBJ1-1
D: TRBD1
size: NA

DNA: TGTGCCAGCAGCTCCGACAGGGGGCTCGGGGCCAACGTCCTGACTTTC
CDR3: CASSSDRGLGANVLTF
V: TRBV9
J: TRBJ2-6
D: TRBD1
size: NA

DNA: TGTGCCTGGAGTGGGAATGATCAGCCCCAGCATTTT
CDR3: CAWSGNDQPQHF
V: TRBV30
J: TRBJ1-5
D: NA
size: NA

DNA: TGTGCCAGCAGCTTGGGCCAGGACTATGGCTACACCTTC
CDR3: CASSLGQDYGYTF
V: TRBV5-6
J: TRBJ1-2
D: NA
size: NA

DNA: TGCGCCAGCAGCCCGGTGCAAAATCAGCCCCAGCATTTT
CDR3: CASSPVQNQPQHF
V: TRBV4-1
J: TRBJ1-5
D: NA
size: NA

DNA: TGTGCCACCAGCAGAGATCGGGACGCTAATGAGCAGTTCTTC
CDR3: CATSRDRDANEQFF
V: TRBV15
J: TRBJ2-1
D: NA
size: NA

DNA: TGTGCCAGCAGCACAAGGACTAGCGGCTACGAGCAGTACTTC
CDR3: CASSTRTSGYEQYF
V: TRBV7-8
J: TRBJ2-7
D: TRBD2
size: NA

DNA: TGTGCCAGCAGCACAGTGGACGGCTACACCTTC
CDR3: CASSTVDGYTF
V: TRBV28
J: TRBJ1-2
D: NA
size: NA

DNA: TGTGCCAGCAGCTTAGAAGGCACCTCCTACGAGCAGTACTTC
CDR3: CASSLEGTSYEQYF
V: TRBV7-6
J: TRBJ2-7
D: NA
size: NA

DNA: TGTGCCAGCAGTGACTGGAACTATGGCTACACCTTC
CDR3: CASSDWNYGYTF
V: TRBV6-4
J: TRBJ1-2
D: NA
size: NA

DNA: TGTGCCAGCAGTGACCTTCCCCGGGACAGAGCTGAAAAACTGTTTTTT
CDR3: CASSDLPRDRAEKLFF
V: TRBV6-1
J: TRBJ1-4
D: TRBD1
size: NA

DNA: TGTGCCAGCAGTCCTTCAGCGGGAGAGGAGGCAGATACGCAGTATTTT
CDR3: CASSPSAGEEADTQYF
V: TRBV27
J: TRBJ2-3
D: TRBD2
size: NA

DNA: TGCGCCAGCAGCCCGTTTTTAGCGGGACCAGACGAGCAGTACTTC
CDR3: CASSPFLAGPDEQYF
V: TRBV4-1
J: TRBJ2-7
D: TRBD2
size: NA

DNA: TGTGCCTGGAGTGTATGGCCAGGCGAGACCTACGAGCAGTACTTC
CDR3: CAWSVWPGETYEQYF
V: TRBV30
J: TRBJ2-7
D: NA
size: NA

DNA: TGTGCCTGGTGCACCCAACAACAGGGAGGGATACGTTCACCCCTCCACTTT
CDR3: CAWCTQQQGGIRSPLHF
V: TRBV30
J: TRBJ1-6
D: NA
size: NA

DNA: TGTGCCAGCAGTACGTATTCAGTGTACAATGAGCAGTTCTTC
CDR3: CASSTYSVYNEQFF
V: TRBV25-1
J: TRBJ2-1
D: NA
size: NA

DNA: TGTGCCAGCAGCCCCCGGTCTGACAATGAGCAGTTCTTC
CDR3: CASSPRSDNEQFF
V: TRBV13
J: TRBJ2-1
D: NA
size: NA

DNA: TGCGCCAGCACCCTCGGGGGGGGAGGCACAGATACGCAGTATTTT
CDR3: CASTLGGGGTDTQYF
V: TRBV4-1
J: TRBJ2-3
D: TRBD2
size: NA

DNA: TGTGCCAGCAGTTTAAGAGGGAACTATGGCTACACCTTC
CDR3: CASSLRGNYGYTF
V: TRBV28
J: TRBJ1-2
D: NA
size: NA

DNA: TGTGCCAGCAGTCTCGTTAACACCGGGGAGCTGTTTTTT
CDR3: CASSLVNTGELFF
V: TRBV28
J: TRBJ2-2
D: NA
size: NA

DNA: TGTGCCAGCAGCTCTGGGGCAGCTACCTACGAGCAGTACTTC
CDR3: CASSSGAATYEQYF
V: TRBV5-6
J: TRBJ2-7
D: NA
size: NA